This is a list of T cell receptor beta chains from one sample in a study of CD8+ T cells in alopecia areata. The data were produced by immunoSEQ multiplex PCR, yet TCRdb's version contains in-frame clones alone and is incomplete. The table has roughly 190,000 clones, 45% to 65% seen once. The specimen comprised CD4+ T cells sorted from blood, sampled at week 4, from a patient treated with tofacitinib. The receptors originated from a human donor with alopecia areata. Both conserved end residues are trimmed from each CDR3. The order of the fields is V gene, J gene, CDR3 protein.

v_gene: TRBV4-1
j_gene: TRBJ1-5
CDR3aa: ASSQAQGASNQPQH

v_gene: TRBV27
j_gene: TRBJ2-7
CDR3aa: ASSHWGTSGSIHEQY

v_gene: TRBV4-1
j_gene: TRBJ1-2
CDR3aa: ASSQDRGRSYGYT

v_gene: TRBV9
j_gene: TRBJ2-1
CDR3aa: ASSGGREGLAGNEQF

v_gene: TRBV29-1
j_gene: TRBJ1-1
CDR3aa: SVEGSWDRADTEAF

v_gene: TRBV5-4
j_gene: TRBJ2-5
CDR3aa: ASSYDREETQY

v_gene: TRBV7-9
j_gene: TRBJ2-1
CDR3aa: ASSSLVGGIYNEQF

v_gene: TRBV9
j_gene: TRBJ2-7
CDR3aa: ASSAGDRAHEQY

v_gene: TRBV7-9
j_gene: TRBJ2-5
CDR3aa: ASSLGGSGETQY

v_gene: TRBV9
j_gene: TRBJ2-2
CDR3aa: ASSVVRGAGELF

v_gene: TRBV29-1
j_gene: TRBJ2-7
CDR3aa: SVGEGTEQY

v_gene: TRBV6-1
j_gene: TRBJ2-7
CDR3aa: ATLLAPISYEQY

v_gene: TRBV9
j_gene: TRBJ2-2
CDR3aa: ASRPGHNTGELF

v_gene: TRBV30
j_gene: TRBJ2-5
CDR3aa: AWNGLLQETQY

v_gene: TRBV30
j_gene: TRBJ2-7
CDR3aa: AWSLDVYYEQY

v_gene: TRBV4-1
j_gene: TRBJ1-5
CDR3aa: ASSSDRAYQPQH

v_gene: TRBV7-2
j_gene: TRBJ1-1
CDR3aa: ASSLDGDTEAF

v_gene: TRBV2
j_gene: TRBJ1-2
CDR3aa: ASSEGGKSNYGYT

v_gene: TRBV2
j_gene: TRBJ1-1
CDR3aa: ASTRSTVHGAF

v_gene: TRBV6-5
j_gene: TRBJ1-1
CDR3aa: ASSPQDYTEAF

v_gene: TRBV11-1
j_gene: TRBJ2-2
CDR3aa: ASSPGQGWDTGELF

v_gene: TRBV7-2
j_gene: TRBJ1-1
CDR3aa: ASSQRQNTEAF

v_gene: TRBV29-1
j_gene: TRBJ2-7
CDR3aa: SAQGASYEQY

v_gene: TRBV29-1
j_gene: TRBJ2-5
CDR3aa: SVEGVVQETQY

v_gene: TRBV30
j_gene: TRBJ1-1
CDR3aa: AWDRGITEAF

v_gene: TRBV15
j_gene: TRBJ1-1
CDR3aa: ATSRTVVSNTEAF

v_gene: TRBV5-1
j_gene: TRBJ1-2
CDR3aa: ASTPIRGPYGYT

v_gene: TRBV29-1
j_gene: TRBJ2-7
CDR3aa: SVGGALGEQY